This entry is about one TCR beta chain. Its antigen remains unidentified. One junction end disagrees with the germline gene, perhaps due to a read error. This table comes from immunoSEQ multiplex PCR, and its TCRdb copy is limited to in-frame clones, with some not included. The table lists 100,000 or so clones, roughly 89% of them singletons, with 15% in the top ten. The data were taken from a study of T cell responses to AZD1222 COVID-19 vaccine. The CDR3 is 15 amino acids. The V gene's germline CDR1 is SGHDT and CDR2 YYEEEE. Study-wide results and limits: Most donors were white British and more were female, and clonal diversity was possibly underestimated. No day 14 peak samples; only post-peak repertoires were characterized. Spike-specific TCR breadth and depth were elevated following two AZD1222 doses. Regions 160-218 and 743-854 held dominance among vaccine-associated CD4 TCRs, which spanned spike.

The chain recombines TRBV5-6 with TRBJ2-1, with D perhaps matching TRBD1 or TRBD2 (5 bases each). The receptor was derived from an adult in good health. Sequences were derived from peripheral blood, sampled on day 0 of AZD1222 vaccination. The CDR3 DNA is TGTGCCAGCAGCCTCTACCTGACAGACTACAATGGGCAGTTCTTC. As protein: CASSLYLTDYNGQFF.